This T cell receptor (beta chain) was documented in a study of blood T cell repertoires in COVID-19. In the authors' methods: Researchers report that nucleated cell counts were estimated from reference gene primer amplification. Profiled with immunoSEQ multiplex PCR; TCRdb holds only in-frame clones, not every one. The DNA was the basis for D and trimming; V, J and clone size are from that table. The data contain roughly 260,000 clones, under 90% of them seen just once; the ten biggest clones take up less than 4%. Ages ranged from roughly 18 to 100 years, with residence in under 25 US areas. CDR1 and CDR2 from the germline V gene are SNHLY and FYNNEI. The germline V and J ends were trimmed by 6 bases and 2 bases, with 9 bases remaining between them. CDR3 length equals 13 residues.

The sample comprised PBMCs or T cells enriched from blood (not recorded which). The sequence came from a woman aged 40 to 49 who had been exposed to COVID-19. The chain joins TRBV2 to TRBJ2-3; tentative D call: TRBD2 (7 bases). CDR3 in amino acids: CASSGGPTDTQYF. CDR3 DNA: TGTGCCAGCAGCGGGGGGCCCACAGATACGCAGTATTTT.